This TCR beta chain stems from a study of response to subunit inactivated influenza vaccine. Whole-study results and caveats: The authors put forward the suggestion that each seasonal influenza vaccination may bring in only a limited number of new T cells.

MiXCR was run by TCRdb on the RT-PCR reads, yielding one entry per CDR3 protein. In the table there are 450,000 to 600,000 distinct CDR3 sequences, under 9% of which are singletons. The V gene's germline CDR1 is SQVTM and CDR2 ANQGSEA. V was pared by 4 bases and J by 5 bases, with 5 bases of the junction left unmatched. The CDR3 extends over 14 amino acids. This clonotype was counted ten times or more. Antigen: not known. The genes are TRBV29-1 and TRBJ1-5; 10 positions agree with TRBD1. This specimen consisted of PBMCs from blood, obtained less than 30 months after vaccination. This receptor was taken from a man aged 45 to 70 who received an inactivated influenza vaccine. The CDR3 is CSVVDRGLDQPQHF. As DNA, the CDR3 is TGCAGCGTTGTCGACAGGGGGCTCGATCAGCCCCAGCATTTT.